These 19 T cell receptor beta chains share one sample of origin, sequenced in a study of blood T cells in healthy people across ages. A J-beta primer mix and a sample-barcoded 5' primer were used in a second PCR of about 6 to 12 cycles. Each CDR3 protein is one row after TCRdb ran MiXCR on the 5' RACE reads. The repertoire holds around 1.7 million distinct CDR3 sequences, with 28% as singletons. Sequences were obtained from blood. The receptors were gathered from a woman between 25 and 40 years old in good health.

This clonotype was seen a few times. The chain carries TRBV6-5 and TRBJ2-5, with 12 bases lining up with TRBD2. This CDR3 contains 16 residues. Germline V CDR1 and CDR2: MNHEY, SVGAGI. The J segment lost 1 base and the V segment lost 7 bases, leaving 7 bases of the junction unmatched. The CDR3 sequence is CASTASGRAPQETQYF. The CDR3 DNA is TGTGCCAGCACTGCTAGCGGGAGGGCCCCCCAAGAGACCCAGTACTTC.

The table lists this clonotype with a few counts. The J gene is TRBJ1-5, the V gene TRBV7-2; D gene ambiguous. This CDR3 has 14 residues. Trimming cost V 4 bases and J 5 bases, with 12 bases left between them. CDR1 is SGHTA and CDR2 is FQGNSA in the germline V gene. In DNA form, the CDR3 reads TGTGCCAGCAGCTCTCGGTCCCCGGATCAGCCCCAGCATTTT. Translation gives CASSSRSPDQPQHF.

The chain employs TRBV10-2 and TRBJ2-2; 7 nucleotides agree with TRBD2. The CDR3 consists of 13 residues. The germline CDR1 and CDR2 sequences are WSHSY and SAAADI. V gave up 8 bases and J gave up 5 bases; unmatched junction bases: 5. The CDR3 DNA is TGCGCCAGCTCGGGAGGAAAGACCGGGGAGCTGTTTTTT. Translating it yields CASSGGKTGELFF.

This chain links TRBV13 with TRBJ2-1; perhaps TRBD1 as D (6 bases). The germline CDR1 and CDR2 sequences are PRHDT and FYEKMQ (reference sequence). With 8 bases removed from V and 4 bases from J, the gap between germline ends came to 18 bases. This CDR3 is 15 amino acids long. CDR3 sequence (DNA): TGTGCCAGCGGCACAGGGAGTGGAATTTACAATGAGCAGTTCTTC. Its translation: CASGTGSGIYNEQFF.

This clonotype has only a few counts. The V gene is TRBV11-2, the J gene TRBJ2-1, with 9 bases fitting TRBD2. V lost 0 bases, J lost 6 bases, and 3 bases stayed unmatched. CDR1 and CDR2 from the germline V gene are SGHAT and FQNNGV. This CDR3 has 15 amino acids. As DNA, the CDR3 is TGTGCCAGCAGCTTAGATGCGGGAGGGCCCAATGAGCAGTTCTTC. Its translation is CASSLDAGGPNEQFF. Filled out from reference TRBV11-2 and TRBJ2-1, the complete variable domain reads EAGVAQSPRYKIIEKRQSVAFWCNPISGHATLYWYQQILGQGPKLLIQFQNNGVVDDSQLPKDRFSAERLKGVDSTLKIQPAKLEDSAVYLCASSLDAGGPNEQFFGPGTRLTVL.

This clonotype was picked up a small number of times. This rearrangement joins TRBV20-1 to TRBJ2-3; 7 bases are shared with TRBD1. Germline assignment: CDR1 DFQATT and CDR2 SNEGSKA (reference sequence). The CDR3 is made up of 15 amino acids. The J segment lost 4 bases and the V segment lost 6 bases, leaving 13 bases of the junction unmatched. The CDR3, as DNA: TGCAGTGCCGTTAAACCACAGGGGTCATCAGATACGCAGTATTTT. It is translated as CSAVKPQGSSDTQYF.

This clonotype was counted a few times. V usage is TRBV30 and J usage is TRBJ1-6; D is possibly TRBD1 (5 bases). V gave up 0 bases and J gave up 8 bases, with 11 bases separating them. CDR1 and CDR2 from the germline V gene are GTSNPN and SVGIG (reference sequence). The CDR3 runs to 14 residues. The chain's CDR3 is CAWSVELGDSPLHF. CDR3 DNA: TGTGCCTGGAGTGTGGAGTTGGGGGATTCACCCCTCCACTTT.

This chain joins TRBV30 and TRBJ1-2; 8 nucleotides line up with TRBD1. The CDR3 is 14 amino acids. V lost 4 bases and J lost 3; bases outside the gene matches: 7. Germline CDR1 reads GTSNPN; CDR2 reads SVGIG (reference sequence). In nucleotides, the CDR3 is TGTGCCTGGATCTCAACAGGGGGGGACTATGGCTACACCTTC. It is translated as CAWISTGGDYGYTF. The full variable domain, completed using reference TRBV30 and TRBJ1-2, is SQTIHQWPATLVQPVGSPLSLECTVEGTSNPNLYWYRQAAGRGLQLLFYSVGIGQISSEVPQNLSASRPQDRQFILSSKKLLLSDSGFYLCAWISTGGDYGYTFGSGTRLTVV.

This clonotype was recorded a few times. The chain has TRBV5-1 and TRBJ2-1; 7 nucleotides match TRBD2. The CDR3 is 14 residues long. The V segment lost 4 bases and the J segment 6 bases; nucleotides outside the gene matches: 7. Per germline, CDR1 SGHRS and CDR2 YFSETQ. The DNA of the CDR3 is TGCGCCAGCAGCCGGGACGGGGGGACCAATGAGCAGTTCTTC. Its protein is CASSRDGGTNEQFF.

This clonotype appeared a few times. The V and J genes are TRBV5-4 and TRBJ1-6; D unclear. The germline V gene encodes CDR1 SGHNT and CDR2 YYREEE (reference sequence). V was shortened by 4 bases and J by 8 bases, with 7 bases between the two germline ends. The CDR3 is 12 residues long. The CDR3: CASSRIDSPLHF. The CDR3 region has the DNA TGTGCCAGCAGCCGTATCGATTCACCCCTCCACTTT. The full variable domain, in which reference TRBV5-4 and TRBJ1-6 provide the parts outside the CDR3, is ETGVTQSPTHLIKTRGQQVTLRCSSQSGHNTVSWYQQALGQGPQFIFQYYREEENGRGNFPPRFSGLQFPNYSSELNVNALELDDSALYLCASSRIDSPLHFGNGTRLTVT.

This clonotype was recorded at least ten times. DNA of the CDR3: TGCAGTGCTTATACTGACTCCTACGAGCAGTACTTC. Its protein is CSAYTDSYEQYF. V and J are TRBV20-1 and TRBJ2-7; D uncertain. The V end was cut by 5 bases, the J end by 0 bases, with 8 bases between. The CDR3 is made up of 12 amino acids. Germline V CDR1 and CDR2: DFQATT, SNEGSKA (reference sequence).

The chain's CDR3 is CATRMYEQYF. The CDR3 coding sequence is TGTGCCACCCGGATGTACGAGCAGTACTTC. The V gene is TRBV28, the J gene TRBJ2-7; D gene uncertain. V was clipped by 10 bases and J by 4 bases, with 8 bases between them. Germline V gene sequence: CDR1 MDHEN, CDR2 SYDVKM. This CDR3 has 10 residues.

This chain connects TRBV18 to TRBJ1-5, with TRBD1 identical over 7 bases. The CDR3 sequence is 15 residues long. CDR1 and CDR2 from the germline V gene are KGHSH and LQKENI. With 5 bases clipped from V and 2 bases from J, the junction kept 6 bases outside the gene matches. The CDR3 sequence: CASSTGAVGNQPQHF. The CDR3 DNA reads TGTGCCAGCTCAACAGGGGCGGTGGGCAATCAGCCCCAGCATTTT.

This clonotype was counted a few times. This chain connects TRBV4-3 to TRBJ2-3; no clear D. Trimming left V 4 bases short and J 1 base short, with 9 bases between. Germline V gives CDR1 LGHNA, CDR2 YSLEER. The CDR3 covers 14 residues. The CDR3 loop is CASSPGSGTDTQYF. CDR3 nucleotides: TGCGCCAGCAGCCCCGGGTCCGGCACAGATACGCAGTATTTT.

The rearrangement uses TRBV6-2 or TRBV6-3 and TRBJ2-1; D is unclear. CDR3 length: 14 residues. Germline loops: CDR1 MNHEY, CDR2 SVGEGT. Trimming took 8 bases from V and 0 from J, leaving 11 bases between them. CDR3 nucleotide sequence: TGTGCCAGCGGACCGGACCTCTCCTACAATGAGCAGTTCTTC. Its protein is CASGPDLSYNEQFF.

This clonotype was counted a few times. This chain joins TRBV28 and TRBJ1-1; 8 bases are shared with TRBD1. The CDR3 is 13 amino acids. With V trimmed by 2 bases and J by 10 bases, 6 bases remained unmatched. Germline V gene sequence: CDR1 MDHEN, CDR2 SYDVKM. The CDR3 is CASSLMDRALAFF. The CDR3 DNA reads TGTGCCAGCAGTTTAATGGACAGGGCCTTAGCTTTCTTT.

The rearrangement links TRBV4-1 to TRBJ2-2; possibly TRBD1 for D (6 bases). V was pared by 1 base and J by 2 bases, with 11 bases between. The CDR3 contains 16 residues. Germline V lookup: CDR1 MGHRA, CDR2 YSYEKL. The CDR3 DNA follows: TGCGCCAGCAGCCAAGGGGGGCGGTTAAACACCGGGGAGCTGTTTTTT. Translated: CASSQGGRLNTGELFF.

This sequence joins TRBV5-5 and TRBJ2-7; D unclear. Germline loops: CDR1 SGHKS, CDR2 YYEKEE (reference sequence). Trimming took off 7 bases at V and 2 bases at J, with 22 bases between the two ends. The CDR3 consists of 16 residues. The CDR3 DNA follows: TGTGCCAGCGCACCCACGCCGGCAGCAATAACCTACGAGCAGTACTTC. This gives the protein CASAPTPAAITYEQYF.

This clonotype was seen many times. The chain carries TRBV9 and TRBJ2-7; possibly TRBD1 or TRBD2 for D (6 bases each). This CDR3 has 15 residues. V was clipped by 4 bases and J by 7 bases, with 21 bases between them. Germline V lookup: CDR1 SGDLS, CDR2 YYNGEE. The CDR3: CASSPQTGAGREQYF. The CDR3 DNA is TGTGCCAGCAGCCCTCAAACGGGGGCGGGTAGGGAGCAGTACTTC.